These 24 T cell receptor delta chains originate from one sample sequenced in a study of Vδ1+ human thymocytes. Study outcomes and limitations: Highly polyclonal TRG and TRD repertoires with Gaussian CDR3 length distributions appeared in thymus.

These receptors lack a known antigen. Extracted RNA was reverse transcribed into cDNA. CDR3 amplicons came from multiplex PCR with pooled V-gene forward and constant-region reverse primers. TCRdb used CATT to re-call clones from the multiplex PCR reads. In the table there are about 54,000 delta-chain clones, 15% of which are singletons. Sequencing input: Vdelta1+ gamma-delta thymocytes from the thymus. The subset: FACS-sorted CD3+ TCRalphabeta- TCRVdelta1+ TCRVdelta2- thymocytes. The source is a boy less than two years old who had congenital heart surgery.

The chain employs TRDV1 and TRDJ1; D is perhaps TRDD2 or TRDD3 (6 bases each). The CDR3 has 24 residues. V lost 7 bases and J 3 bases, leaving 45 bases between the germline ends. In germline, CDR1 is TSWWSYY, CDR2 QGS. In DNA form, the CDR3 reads TGTGCTCTTGTCCGTCTGACCGAATCCTACGACTGGGCACCAATCTCGCCTGTTTCCGATAAACTCATCTTT. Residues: CALVRLTESYDWAPISPVSDKLIF.

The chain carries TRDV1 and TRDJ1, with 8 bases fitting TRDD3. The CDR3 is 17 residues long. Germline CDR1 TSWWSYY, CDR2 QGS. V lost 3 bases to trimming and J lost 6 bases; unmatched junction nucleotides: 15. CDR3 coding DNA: TGTGCTCTTGGGGACCCTACGTCTCAACTGGGGGCCTATAAACTCATCTTT. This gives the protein CALGDPTSQLGAYKLIF.

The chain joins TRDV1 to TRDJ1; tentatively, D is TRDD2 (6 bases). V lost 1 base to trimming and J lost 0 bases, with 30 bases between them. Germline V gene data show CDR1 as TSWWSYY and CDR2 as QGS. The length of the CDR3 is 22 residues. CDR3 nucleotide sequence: TGTGCTCTTGGGGAACCCCCCTCCTACTCCCCCCTCTGCCCACTGTACACCGATAAACTCATCTTT. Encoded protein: CALGEPPSYSPLCPLYTDKLIF.

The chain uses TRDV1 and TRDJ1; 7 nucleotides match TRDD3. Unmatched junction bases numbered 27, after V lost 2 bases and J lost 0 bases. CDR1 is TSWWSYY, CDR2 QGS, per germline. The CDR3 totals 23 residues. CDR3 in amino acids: CALGESNPGSTPGGPEDTDKLIF. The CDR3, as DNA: TGTGCTCTTGGGGAAAGTAATCCAGGGTCAACTCCTGGGGGTCCCGAGGACACCGATAAACTCATCTTT.

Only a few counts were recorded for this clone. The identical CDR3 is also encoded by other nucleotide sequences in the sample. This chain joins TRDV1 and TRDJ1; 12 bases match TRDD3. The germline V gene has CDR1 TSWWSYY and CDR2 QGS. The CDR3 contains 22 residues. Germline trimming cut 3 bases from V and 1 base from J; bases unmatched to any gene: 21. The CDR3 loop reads CALGELSSPQRTGGYTTDKLIF. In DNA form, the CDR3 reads TGTGCTCTTGGGGAGCTATCCTCCCCACAGCGTACTGGGGGATACACCACCGATAAACTCATCTTT.

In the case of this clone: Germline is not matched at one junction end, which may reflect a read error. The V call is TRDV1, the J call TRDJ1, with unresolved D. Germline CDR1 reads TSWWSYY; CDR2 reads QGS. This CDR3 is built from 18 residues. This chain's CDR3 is CALGEIFGGSAYTGKLIF. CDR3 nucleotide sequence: TGTGCTCTTGGGGAGATATTCGGAGGTTCCGCGTACACCGGTAAACTCATCTTT.

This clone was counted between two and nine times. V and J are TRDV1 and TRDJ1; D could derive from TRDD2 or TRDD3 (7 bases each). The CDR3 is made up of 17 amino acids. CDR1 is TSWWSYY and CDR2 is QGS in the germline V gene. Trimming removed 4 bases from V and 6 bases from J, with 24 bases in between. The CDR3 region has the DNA TGTGCTCTTGGGGGAAATTCCTACCGACTGGGGAACTATAAACTCATCTTT. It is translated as CALGGNSYRLGNYKLIF.

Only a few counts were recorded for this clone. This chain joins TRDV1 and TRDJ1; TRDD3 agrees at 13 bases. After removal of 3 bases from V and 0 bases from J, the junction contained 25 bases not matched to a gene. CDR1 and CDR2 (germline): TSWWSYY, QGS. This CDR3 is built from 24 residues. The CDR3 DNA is TGTGCTCTTGGGGAGTCTTCCCAAATCTTACTTGACTGGGGGATACGCTGGTACACCGATAAACTCATCTTT. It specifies CALGESSQILLDWGIRWYTDKLIF.

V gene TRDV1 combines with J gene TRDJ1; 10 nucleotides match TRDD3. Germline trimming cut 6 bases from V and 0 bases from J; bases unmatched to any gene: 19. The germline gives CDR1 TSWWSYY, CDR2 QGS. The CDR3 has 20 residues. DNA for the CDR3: TGTGCTCTTGGCTCACCGCTTCCCGGGGGATACGAGCCTAACACCGATAAACTCATCTTT. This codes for CALGSPLPGGYEPNTDKLIF.

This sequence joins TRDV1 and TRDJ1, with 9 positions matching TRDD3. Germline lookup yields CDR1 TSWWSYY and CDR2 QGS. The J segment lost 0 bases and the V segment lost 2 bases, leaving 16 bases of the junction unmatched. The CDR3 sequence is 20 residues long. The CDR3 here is CALGEGPPTLGERYTDKLIF. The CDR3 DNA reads TGTGCTCTTGGGGAAGGGCCCCCTACACTGGGGGAGAGGTACACCGATAAACTCATCTTT.

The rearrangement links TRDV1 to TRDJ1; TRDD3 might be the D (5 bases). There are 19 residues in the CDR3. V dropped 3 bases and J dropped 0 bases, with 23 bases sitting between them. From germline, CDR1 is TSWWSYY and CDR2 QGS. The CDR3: CALGDPRVPGTRYTDKLIF. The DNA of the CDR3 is TGTGCTCTTGGGGACCCTAGGGTCCCGGGGACCCGGTACACCGATAAACTCATCTTT.

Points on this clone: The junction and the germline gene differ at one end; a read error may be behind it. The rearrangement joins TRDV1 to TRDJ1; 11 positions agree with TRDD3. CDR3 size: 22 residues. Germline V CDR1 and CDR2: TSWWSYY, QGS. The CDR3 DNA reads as TGTGCTCTTGGGGAACCTTCGAACTCAACGTACTGGGGGATATCGAACACCGATAAACCCATCTTT. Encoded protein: CALGEPSNSTYWGISNTDKPIF.

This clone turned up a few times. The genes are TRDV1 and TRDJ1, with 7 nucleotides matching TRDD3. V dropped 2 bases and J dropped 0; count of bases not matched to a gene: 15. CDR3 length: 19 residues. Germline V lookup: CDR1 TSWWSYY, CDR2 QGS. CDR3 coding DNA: TGTGCTCTTGGGGAAACAAGGGCGGTGGGGGACCCGTACACCGATAAACTCATCTTT. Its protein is CALGETRAVGDPYTDKLIF.

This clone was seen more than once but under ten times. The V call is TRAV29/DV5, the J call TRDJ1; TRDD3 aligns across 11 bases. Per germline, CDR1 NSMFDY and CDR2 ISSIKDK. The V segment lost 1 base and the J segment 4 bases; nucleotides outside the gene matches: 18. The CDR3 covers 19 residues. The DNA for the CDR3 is TGTGCAGCAAGCCCTTTTCTTGAACTGGGGGATAGGAGGGGCGATAAACTCATCTTT. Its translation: CAASPFLELGDRRGDKLIF. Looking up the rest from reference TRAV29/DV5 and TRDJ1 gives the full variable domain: DQQVKQNSPSLSVQEGRISILNCDYTNSMFDYFLWYKKYPAEGPTFLISISSIKDKNEDGRFTVFLNKSAKHLSLHIVPSQPGDSAVYFCAASPFLELGDRRGDKLIFGKGTRVTVEP.

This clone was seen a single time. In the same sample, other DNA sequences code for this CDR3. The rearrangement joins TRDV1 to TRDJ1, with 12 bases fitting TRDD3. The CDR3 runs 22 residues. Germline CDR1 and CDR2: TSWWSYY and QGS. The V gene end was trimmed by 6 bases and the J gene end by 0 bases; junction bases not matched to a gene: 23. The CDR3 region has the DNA TGTGCTCTTGGCGGCTCCTACGTGACCACTGGGGGATACACCCAGTACACCGATAAACTCATCTTT. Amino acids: CALGGSYVTTGGYTQYTDKLIF.

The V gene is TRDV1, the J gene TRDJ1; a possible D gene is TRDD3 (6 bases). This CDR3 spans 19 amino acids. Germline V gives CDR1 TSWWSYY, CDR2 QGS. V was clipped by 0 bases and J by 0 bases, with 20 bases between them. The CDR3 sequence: CALGELCLGGPKDTDKLIF. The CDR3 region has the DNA TGTGCTCTTGGGGAACTCTGCCTCGGGGGACCCAAAGACACCGATAAACTCATCTTT.

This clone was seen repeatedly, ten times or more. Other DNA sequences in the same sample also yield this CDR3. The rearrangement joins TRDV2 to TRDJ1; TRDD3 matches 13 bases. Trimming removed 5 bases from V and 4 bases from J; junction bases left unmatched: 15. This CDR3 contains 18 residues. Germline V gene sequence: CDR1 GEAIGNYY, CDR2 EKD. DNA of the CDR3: TGTGCCTGTGGGCTAATACTGGGGGATACGGCGTTCATCGATAAACTCATCTTT. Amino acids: CACGLILGDTAFIDKLIF.

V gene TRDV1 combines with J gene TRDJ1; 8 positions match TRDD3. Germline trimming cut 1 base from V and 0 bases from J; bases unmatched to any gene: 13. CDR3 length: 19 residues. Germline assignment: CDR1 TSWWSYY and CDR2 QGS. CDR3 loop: CALGEQYWGSWGYTDKLIF. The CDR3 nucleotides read TGTGCTCTTGGGGAACAGTACTGGGGGTCCTGGGGGTACACCGATAAACTCATCTTT.

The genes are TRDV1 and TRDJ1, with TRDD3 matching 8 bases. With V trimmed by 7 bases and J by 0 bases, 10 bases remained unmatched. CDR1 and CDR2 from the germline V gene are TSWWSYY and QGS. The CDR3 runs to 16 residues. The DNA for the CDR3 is TGTGCTCTTGCCAGCTGGGGGACCGTGTACACCGATAAACTCATCTTT. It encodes CALASWGTVYTDKLIF.

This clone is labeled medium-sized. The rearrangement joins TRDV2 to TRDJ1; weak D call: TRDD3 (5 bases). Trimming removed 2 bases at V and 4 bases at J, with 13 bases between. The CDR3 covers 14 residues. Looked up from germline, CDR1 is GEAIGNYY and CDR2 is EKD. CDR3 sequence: CACDNRYWFDKLIF. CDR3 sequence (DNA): TGTGCCTGTGACAATAGGTACTGGTTCGATAAACTCATCTTT.

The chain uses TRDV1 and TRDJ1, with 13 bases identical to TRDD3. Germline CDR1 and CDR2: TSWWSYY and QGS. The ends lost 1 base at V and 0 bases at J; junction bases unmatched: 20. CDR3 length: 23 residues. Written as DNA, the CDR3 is TGTGCTCTTGGGGAACCCCTTGCCCTACTCGGTACTGGGGGATACGCGTACACCGATAAACTCATCTTT. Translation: CALGEPLALLGTGGYAYTDKLIF.

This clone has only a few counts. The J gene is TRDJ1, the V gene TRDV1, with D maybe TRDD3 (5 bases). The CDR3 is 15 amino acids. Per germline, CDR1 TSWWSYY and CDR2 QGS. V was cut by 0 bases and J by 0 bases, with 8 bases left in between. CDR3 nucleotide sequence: TGTGCTCTTGGGGAACTGGGGACTCACACCGATAAACTCATCTTT. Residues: CALGELGTHTDKLIF.

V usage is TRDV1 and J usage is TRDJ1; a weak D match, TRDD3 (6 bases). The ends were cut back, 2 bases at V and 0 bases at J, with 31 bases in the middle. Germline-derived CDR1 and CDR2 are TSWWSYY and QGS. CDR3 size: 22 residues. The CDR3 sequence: CALGENGACATGISSYTDKLIF. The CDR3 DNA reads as TGTGCTCTTGGGGAAAATGGCGCCTGCGCTACTGGGATATCCTCGTACACCGATAAACTCATCTTT.

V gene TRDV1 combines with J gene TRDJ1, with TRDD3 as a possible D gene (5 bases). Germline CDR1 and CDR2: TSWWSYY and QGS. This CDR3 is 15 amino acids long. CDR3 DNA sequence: TGTGCCCTGGGAAAGGGATCCTCCTACACCGATAAACTCATCTTT. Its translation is CALGKGSSYTDKLIF.